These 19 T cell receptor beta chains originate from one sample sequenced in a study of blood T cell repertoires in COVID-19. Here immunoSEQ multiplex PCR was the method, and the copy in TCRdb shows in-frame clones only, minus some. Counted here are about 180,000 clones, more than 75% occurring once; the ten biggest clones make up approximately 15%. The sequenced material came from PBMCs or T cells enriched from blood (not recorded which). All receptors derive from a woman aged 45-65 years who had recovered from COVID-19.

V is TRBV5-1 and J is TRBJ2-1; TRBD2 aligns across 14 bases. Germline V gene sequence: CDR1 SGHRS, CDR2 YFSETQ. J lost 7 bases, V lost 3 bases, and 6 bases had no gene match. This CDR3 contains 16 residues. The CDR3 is CASSSVWTSGGNEQFF. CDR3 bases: TGCGCCAGCAGCTCGGTCTGGACTAGCGGGGGGAATGAGCAGTTCTTC.

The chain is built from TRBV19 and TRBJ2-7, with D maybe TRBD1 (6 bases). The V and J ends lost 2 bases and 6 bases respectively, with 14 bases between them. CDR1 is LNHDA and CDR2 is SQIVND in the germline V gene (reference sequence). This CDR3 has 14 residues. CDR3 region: CASSIQGNLGEQYF. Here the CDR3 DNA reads TGTGCCAGTAGTATACAGGGGAATCTCGGCGAGCAGTACTTC. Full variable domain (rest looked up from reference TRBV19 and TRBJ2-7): DGGITQSPKYLFRKEGQNVTLSCEQNLNHDAMYWYRQDPGQGLRLIYYSQIVNDFQKGDIAEGYSVSREKKESFPLTVTSAQKNPTAFYLCASSIQGNLGEQYFGPGTRLTVT.

CDR3 sequence: CASSLGQAGPGNTIYF. CDR3 nucleotide sequence: TGTGCCAGCAGTTTAGGACAGGCCGGACCTGGAAACACCATATATTTT. The chain combines TRBV6-5 with TRBJ1-3; 7 bases are shared with TRBD1. CDR1 and CDR2 (germline): MNHEY, SVGAGI. The length of the CDR3 is 16 residues. V lost 4 bases, J lost 2 bases, and 8 bases stayed unmatched.

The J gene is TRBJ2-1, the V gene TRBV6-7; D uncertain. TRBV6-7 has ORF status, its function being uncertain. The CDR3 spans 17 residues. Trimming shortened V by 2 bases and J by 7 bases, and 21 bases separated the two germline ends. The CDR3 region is CASSYLTSEDTRNEQFF. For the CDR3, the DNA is TGTGCCAGCAGTTACCTCACCTCGGAAGACACACGGAATGAGCAGTTCTTC.

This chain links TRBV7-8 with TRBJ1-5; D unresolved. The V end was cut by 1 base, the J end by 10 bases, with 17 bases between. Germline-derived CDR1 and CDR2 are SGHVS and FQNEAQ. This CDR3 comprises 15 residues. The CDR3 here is CASSLGGGRSHPQHF. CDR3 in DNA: TGTGCCAGCAGCTTAGGAGGAGGCAGGTCTCACCCCCAGCATTTT.

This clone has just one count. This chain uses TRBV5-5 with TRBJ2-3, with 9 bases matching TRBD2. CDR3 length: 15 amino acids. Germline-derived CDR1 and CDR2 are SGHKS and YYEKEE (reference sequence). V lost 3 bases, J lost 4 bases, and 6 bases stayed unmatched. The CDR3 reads CASSSGTSFSDTQYF. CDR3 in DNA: TGTGCCAGCAGCTCGGGGACTAGCTTCTCAGATACGCAGTATTTT.

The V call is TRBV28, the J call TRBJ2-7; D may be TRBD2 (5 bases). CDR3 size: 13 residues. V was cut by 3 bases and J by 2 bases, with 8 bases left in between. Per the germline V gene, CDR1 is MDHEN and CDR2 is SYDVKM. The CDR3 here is CASSLTNAYEQYF. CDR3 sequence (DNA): TGTGCCAGCAGTTTGACTAACGCCTACGAGCAGTACTTC.

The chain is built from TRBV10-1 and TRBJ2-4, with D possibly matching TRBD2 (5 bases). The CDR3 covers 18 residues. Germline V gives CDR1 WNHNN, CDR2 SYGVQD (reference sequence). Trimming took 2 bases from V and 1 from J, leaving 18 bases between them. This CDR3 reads CASSESPPLWRAKNIQYF. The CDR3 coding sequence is TGCGCCAGCAGTGAGAGCCCTCCGCTCTGGAGGGCCAAAAACATTCAGTACTTC.

This CDR3 is CASSPMLVGLRYEQYF. CDR3 in DNA: TGTGCCAGCAGCCCAATGCTAGTCGGACTTAGATACGAGCAGTACTTC. The V and J genes are TRBV11-2 and TRBJ2-7; D possibly corresponds to TRBD2 (5 bases). The germline gives CDR1 SGHAT, CDR2 FQNNGV. V was trimmed by 5 bases and J by 4 bases, leaving 21 bases between them. The CDR3 consists of 16 residues. Filled out from reference TRBV11-2 and TRBJ2-7, the complete variable domain reads EAGVAQSPRYKIIEKRQSVAFWCNPISGHATLYWYQQILGQGPKLLIQFQNNGVVDDSQLPKDRFSAERLKGVDSTLKIQPAKLEDSAVYLCASSPMLVGLRYEQYFGPGTRLTVT.

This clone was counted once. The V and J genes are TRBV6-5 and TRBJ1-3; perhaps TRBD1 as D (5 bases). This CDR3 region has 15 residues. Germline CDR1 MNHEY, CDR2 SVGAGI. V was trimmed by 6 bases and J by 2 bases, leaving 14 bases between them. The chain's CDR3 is CASSPGGGPGNTIYF. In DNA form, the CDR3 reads TGTGCCAGCAGCCCGGGGGGAGGGCCTGGAAACACCATATATTTT.

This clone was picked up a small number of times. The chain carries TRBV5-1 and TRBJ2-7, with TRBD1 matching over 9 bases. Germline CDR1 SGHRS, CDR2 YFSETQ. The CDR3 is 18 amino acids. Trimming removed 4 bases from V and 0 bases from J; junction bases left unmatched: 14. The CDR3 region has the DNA TGCGCCAGCAGCCGACGAATAACGACAGGGGGAAGCTCCTACGAGCAGTACTTC. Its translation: CASSRRITTGGSSYEQYF.

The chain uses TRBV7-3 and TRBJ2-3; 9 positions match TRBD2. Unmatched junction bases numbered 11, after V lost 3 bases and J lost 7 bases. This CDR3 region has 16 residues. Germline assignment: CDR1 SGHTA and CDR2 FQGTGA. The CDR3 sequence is CASSFTAGGGVYTQYF. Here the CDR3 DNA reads TGTGCCAGCAGCTTCACAGCGGGAGGAGGTGTATATACGCAGTATTTT.

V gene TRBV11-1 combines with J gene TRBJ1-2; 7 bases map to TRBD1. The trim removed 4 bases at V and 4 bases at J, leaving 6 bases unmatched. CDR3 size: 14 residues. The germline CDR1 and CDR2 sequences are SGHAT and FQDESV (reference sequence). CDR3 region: CASSSPAGGYGYTF. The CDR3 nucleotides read TGTGCCAGCAGCTCCCCCGCAGGGGGCTATGGCTACACCTTC.

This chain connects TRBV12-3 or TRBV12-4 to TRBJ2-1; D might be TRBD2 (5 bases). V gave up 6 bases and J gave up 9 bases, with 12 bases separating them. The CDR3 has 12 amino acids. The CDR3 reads CASRPPGFEQFF. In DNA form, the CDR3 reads TGTGCCAGCAGACCCCCGGGGTTTGAGCAGTTCTTC.

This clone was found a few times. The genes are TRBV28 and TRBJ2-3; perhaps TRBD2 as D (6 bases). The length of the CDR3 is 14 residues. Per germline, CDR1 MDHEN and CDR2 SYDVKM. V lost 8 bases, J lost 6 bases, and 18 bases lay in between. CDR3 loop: CASLIAARPDTQYF. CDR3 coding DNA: TGTGCCAGCCTAATAGCGGCCCGGCCGGATACGCAGTATTTT.

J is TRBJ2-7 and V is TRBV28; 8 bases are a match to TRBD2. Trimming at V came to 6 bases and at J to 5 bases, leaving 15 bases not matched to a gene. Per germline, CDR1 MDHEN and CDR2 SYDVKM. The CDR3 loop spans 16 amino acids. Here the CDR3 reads CASRTVGLGNLDEQYF. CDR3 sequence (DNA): TGTGCCAGCAGGACGGTGGGACTAGGAAACCTCGACGAGCAGTACTTC.

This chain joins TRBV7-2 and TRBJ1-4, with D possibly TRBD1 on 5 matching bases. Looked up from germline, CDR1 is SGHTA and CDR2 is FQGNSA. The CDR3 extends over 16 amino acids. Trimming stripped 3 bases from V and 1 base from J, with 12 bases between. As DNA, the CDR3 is TGTGCCAGCAGCTTTGACAGCATGCTAACTAATGAAAAACTGTTTTTT. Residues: CASSFDSMLTNEKLFF.

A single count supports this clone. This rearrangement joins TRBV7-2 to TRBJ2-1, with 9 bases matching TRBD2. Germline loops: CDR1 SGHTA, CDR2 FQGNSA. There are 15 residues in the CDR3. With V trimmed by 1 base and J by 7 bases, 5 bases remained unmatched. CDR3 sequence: CASSLEAGGRNEQFF. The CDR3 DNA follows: TGTGCCAGCAGCTTAGAAGCGGGAGGACGAAATGAGCAGTTCTTC.

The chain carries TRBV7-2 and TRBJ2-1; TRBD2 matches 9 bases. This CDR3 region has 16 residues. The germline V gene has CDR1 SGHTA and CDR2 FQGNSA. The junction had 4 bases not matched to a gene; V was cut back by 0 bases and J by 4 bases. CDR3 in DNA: TGTGCCAGCAGCTTAGCTAGCGGGAGTTCTTACAATGAGCAGTTCTTC. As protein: CASSLASGSSYNEQFF.